This record looks at one T cell receptor beta chain sequence and its context. Its target is not known. V lost 7 bases and J 7 bases, leaving 11 bases between the germline ends. CDR1 is LNHDA and CDR2 is SQIVND in the germline V gene (reference sequence). This CDR3 has 12 amino acids. The data were obtained in a study of T cell repertoires in cytomegalovirus infection. From the reads, TCRdb called clonotypes with MiXCR, one entry per CDR3 protein. There are hundreds of thousands of distinct CDR3 sequences in the sample; about a third occur only once, and 13% lies in the top ten. This chain uses TRBV19 with TRBJ2-1; D remains unclear. The specimen was cultured CD8+ T cells from PBMCs, collected from culture after CMV antigen stimulation. The TCR originated in a human donor in good health (CMV status not recorded). Some clones in this sample may be carry-over from other donors' samples. The CDR3 sequence: CASTYPPNEQFF. As DNA, the CDR3 is TGTGCCAGTACTTACCCCCCGAATGAGCAGTTCTTC.